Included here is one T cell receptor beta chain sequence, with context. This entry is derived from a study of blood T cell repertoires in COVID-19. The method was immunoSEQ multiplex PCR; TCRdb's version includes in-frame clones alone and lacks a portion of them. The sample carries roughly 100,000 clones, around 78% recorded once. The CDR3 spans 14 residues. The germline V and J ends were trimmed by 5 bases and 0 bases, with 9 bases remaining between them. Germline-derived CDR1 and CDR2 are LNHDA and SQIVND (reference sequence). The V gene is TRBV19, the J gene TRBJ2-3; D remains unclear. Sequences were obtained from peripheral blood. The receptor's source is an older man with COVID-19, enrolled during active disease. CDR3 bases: TGTGCCAGTAGTTTGTACAGTAGCACAGATACGCAGTATTTT. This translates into CASSLYSSTDTQYF.